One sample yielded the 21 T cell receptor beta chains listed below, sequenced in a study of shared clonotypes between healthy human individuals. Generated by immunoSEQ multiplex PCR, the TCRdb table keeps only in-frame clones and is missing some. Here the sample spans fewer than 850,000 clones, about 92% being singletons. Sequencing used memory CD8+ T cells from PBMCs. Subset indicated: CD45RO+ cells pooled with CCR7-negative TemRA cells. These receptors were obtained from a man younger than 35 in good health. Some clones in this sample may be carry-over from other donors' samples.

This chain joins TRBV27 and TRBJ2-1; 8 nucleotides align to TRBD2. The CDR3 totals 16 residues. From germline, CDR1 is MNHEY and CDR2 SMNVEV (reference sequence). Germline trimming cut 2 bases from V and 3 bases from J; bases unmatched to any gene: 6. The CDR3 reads CASSLGAGAGYNEQFF. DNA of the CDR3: TGTGCCAGCAGTTTAGGAGCGGGAGCAGGCTACAATGAGCAGTTCTTC.

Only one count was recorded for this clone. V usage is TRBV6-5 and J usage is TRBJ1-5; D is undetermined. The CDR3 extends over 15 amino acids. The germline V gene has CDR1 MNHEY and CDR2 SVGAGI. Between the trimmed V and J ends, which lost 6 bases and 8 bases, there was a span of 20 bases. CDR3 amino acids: CASRGIEGPQEPQHF. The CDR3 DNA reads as TGTGCCAGCAGGGGGATTGAAGGGCCCCAGGAGCCCCAGCATTTT.

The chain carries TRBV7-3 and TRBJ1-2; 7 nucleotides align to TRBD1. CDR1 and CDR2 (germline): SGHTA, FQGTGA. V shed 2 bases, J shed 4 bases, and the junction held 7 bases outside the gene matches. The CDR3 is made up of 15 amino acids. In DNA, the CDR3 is TGTGCCAGCAGCTTACCCTCGGACAGGCTCTATGGCTACACCTTC. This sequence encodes CASSLPSDRLYGYTF.

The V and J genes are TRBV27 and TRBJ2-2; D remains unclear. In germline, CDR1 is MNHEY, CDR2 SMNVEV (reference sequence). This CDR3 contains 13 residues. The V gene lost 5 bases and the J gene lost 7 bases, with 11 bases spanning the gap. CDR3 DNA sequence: TGTGCCAGCAGTCCATATCTCAACGGGGAGCTGTTTTTT. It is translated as CASSPYLNGELFF.

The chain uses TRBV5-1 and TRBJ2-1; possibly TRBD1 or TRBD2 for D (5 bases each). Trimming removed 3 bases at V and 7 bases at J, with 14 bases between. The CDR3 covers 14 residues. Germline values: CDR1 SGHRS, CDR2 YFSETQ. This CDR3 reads CASSSGTLGNEQFF. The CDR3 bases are TGCGCCAGCAGCTCCGGGACGTTGGGGAATGAGCAGTTCTTC.

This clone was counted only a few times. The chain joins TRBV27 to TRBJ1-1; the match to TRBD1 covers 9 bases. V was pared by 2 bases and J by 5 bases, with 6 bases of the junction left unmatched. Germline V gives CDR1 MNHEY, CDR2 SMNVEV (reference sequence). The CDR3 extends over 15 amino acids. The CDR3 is CASSLLTGGMTEAFF. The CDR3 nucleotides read TGTGCCAGCAGTTTACTCACAGGGGGCATGACTGAAGCTTTCTTT.

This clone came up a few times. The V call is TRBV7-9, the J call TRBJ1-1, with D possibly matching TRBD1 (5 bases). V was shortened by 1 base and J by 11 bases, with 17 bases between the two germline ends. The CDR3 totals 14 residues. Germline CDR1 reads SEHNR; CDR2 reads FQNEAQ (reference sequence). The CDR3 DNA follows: TGTGCCAGCAGCTTAGTTGAGACAGCACTCGGGGCTTTCTTT. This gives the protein CASSLVETALGAFF.

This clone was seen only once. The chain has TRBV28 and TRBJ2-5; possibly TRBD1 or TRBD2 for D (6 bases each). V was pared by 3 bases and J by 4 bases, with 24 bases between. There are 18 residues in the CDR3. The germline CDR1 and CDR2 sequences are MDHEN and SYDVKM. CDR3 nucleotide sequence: TGTGCCAGCAGTTTTTCCCGTGGGGTTAGCGGAGGGGGAGAGACCCAGTACTTC. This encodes CASSFSRGVSGGGETQYF.

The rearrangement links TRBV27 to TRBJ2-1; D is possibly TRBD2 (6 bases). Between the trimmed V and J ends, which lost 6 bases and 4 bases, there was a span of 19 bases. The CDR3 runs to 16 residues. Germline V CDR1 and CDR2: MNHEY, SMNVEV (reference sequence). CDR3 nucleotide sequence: TGTGCCAGCAGCGTACGGGAGAACCTCAATTACAATGAGCAGTTCTTC. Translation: CASSVRENLNYNEQFF.

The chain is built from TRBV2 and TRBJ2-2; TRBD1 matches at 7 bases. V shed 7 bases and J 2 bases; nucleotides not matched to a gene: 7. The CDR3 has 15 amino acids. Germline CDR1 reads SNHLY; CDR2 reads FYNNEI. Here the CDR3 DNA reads TGTGCCAGCAACTCGAGGGACAGCAACACCGGGGAGCTGTTTTTT. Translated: CASNSRDSNTGELFF.

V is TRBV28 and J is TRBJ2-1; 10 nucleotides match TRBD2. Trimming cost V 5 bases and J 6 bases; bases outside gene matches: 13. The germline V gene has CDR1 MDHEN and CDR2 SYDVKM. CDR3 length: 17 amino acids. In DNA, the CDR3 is TGTGCCAGCAGTCGGATAGAATTACTAGCGGGACCCAATGAGCAGTTCTTC. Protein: CASSRIELLAGPNEQFF.

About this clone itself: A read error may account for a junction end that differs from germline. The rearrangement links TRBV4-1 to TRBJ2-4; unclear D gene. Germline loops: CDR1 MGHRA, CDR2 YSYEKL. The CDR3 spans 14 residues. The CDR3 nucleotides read TGCGCCAGCAGACAAGAGATAGCCAAAAACATTCAGTACTTC. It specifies CASRQEIAKNIQYF.

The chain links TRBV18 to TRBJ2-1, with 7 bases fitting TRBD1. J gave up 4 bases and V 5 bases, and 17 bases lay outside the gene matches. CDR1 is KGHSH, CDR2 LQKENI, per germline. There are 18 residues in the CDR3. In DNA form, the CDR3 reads TGTGCCAGCTCATCACTATTAGACAGGGCCGCTCTTTACAATGAGCAGTTCTTC. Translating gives CASSSLLDRAALYNEQFF.

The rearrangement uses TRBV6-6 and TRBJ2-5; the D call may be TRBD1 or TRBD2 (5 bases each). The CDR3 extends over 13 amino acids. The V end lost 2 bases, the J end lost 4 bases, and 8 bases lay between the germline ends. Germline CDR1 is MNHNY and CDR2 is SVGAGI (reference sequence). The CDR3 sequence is CASSYSGGETQYF. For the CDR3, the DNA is TGTGCCAGCAGTTACAGTGGGGGAGAGACCCAGTACTTC.

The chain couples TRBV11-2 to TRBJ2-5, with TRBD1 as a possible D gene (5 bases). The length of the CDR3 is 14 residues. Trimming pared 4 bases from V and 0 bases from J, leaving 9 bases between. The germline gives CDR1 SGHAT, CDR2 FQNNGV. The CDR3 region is CASSSKGYQETQYF. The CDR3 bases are TGTGCCAGCAGCTCCAAGGGGTACCAAGAGACCCAGTACTTC.

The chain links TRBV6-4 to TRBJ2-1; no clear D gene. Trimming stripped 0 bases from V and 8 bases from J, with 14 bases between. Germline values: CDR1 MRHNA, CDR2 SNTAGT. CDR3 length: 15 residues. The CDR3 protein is CASSDSAAPRHEQFF. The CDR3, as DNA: TGTGCCAGCAGTGACTCCGCGGCCCCCCGGCATGAGCAGTTCTTC.

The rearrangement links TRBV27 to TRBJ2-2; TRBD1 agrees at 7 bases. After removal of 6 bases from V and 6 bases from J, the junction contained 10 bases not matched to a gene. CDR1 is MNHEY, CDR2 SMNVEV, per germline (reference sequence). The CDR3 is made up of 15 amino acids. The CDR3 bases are TGTGCCAGCAGCGACAGGGTATGGCTCCCCGGGGAGCTGTTTTTT. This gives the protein CASSDRVWLPGELFF.

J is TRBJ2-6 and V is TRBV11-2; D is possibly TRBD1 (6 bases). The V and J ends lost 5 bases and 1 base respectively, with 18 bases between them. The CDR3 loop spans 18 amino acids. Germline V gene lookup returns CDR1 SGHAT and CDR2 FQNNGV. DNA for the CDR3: TGTGCCAGCAGCCCACAGGGACATCTTTTGTCTGGGGCCAACGTCCTGACTTTC. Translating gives CASSPQGHLLSGANVLTF.

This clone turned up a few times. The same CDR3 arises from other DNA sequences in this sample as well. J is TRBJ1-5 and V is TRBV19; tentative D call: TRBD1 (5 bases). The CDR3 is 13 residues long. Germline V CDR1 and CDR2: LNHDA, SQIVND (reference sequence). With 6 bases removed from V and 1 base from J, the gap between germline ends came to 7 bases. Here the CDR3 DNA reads TGTGCCAGTAGATGGGACAGCAATCAGCCCCAGCATTTT. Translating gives CASRWDSNQPQHF.

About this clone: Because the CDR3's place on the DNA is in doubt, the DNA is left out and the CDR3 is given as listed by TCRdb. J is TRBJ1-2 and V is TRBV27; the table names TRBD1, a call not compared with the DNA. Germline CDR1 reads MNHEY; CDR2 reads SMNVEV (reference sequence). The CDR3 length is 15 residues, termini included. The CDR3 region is CASSTRDSSSGGYTF.

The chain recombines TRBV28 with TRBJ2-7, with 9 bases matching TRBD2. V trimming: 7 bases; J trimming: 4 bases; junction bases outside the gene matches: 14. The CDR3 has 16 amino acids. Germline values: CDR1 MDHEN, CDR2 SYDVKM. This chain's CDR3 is CASKGEREVRAYEQYF. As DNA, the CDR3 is TGTGCCAGCAAGGGTGAGCGGGAGGTAAGGGCTTACGAGCAGTACTTC.